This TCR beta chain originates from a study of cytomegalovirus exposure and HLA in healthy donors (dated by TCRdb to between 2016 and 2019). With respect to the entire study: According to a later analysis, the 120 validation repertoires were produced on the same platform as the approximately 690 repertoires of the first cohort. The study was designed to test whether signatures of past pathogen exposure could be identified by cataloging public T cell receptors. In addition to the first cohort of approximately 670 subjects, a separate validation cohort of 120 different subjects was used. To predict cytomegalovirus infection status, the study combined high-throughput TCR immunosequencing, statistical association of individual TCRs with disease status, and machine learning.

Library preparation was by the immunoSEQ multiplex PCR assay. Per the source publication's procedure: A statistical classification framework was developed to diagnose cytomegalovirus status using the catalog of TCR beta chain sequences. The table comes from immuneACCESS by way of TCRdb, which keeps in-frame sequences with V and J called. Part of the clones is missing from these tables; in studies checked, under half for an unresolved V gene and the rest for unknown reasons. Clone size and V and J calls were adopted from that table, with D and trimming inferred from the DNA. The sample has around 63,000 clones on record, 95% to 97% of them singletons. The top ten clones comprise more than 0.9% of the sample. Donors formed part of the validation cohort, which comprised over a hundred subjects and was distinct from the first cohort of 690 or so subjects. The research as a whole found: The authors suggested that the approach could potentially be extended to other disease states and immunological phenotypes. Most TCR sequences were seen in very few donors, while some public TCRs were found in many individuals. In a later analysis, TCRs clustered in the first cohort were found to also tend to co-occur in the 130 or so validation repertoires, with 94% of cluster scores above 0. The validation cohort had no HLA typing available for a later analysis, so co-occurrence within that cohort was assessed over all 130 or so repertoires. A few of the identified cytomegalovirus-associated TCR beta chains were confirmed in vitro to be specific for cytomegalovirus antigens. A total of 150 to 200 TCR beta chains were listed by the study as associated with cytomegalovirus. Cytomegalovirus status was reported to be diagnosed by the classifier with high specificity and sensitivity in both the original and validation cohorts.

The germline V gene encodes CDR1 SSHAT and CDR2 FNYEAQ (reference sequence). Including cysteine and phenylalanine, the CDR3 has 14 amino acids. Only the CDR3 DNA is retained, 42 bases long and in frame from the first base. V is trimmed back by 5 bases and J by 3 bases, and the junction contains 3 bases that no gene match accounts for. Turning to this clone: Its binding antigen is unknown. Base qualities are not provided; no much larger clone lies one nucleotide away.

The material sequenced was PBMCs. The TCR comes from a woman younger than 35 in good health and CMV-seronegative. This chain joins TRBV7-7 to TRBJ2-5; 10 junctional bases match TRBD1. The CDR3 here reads CASSPGTGEETQYF. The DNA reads TGTGCCAGCAGCCCTGGGACAGGGGAAGAGACCCAGTACTTC.